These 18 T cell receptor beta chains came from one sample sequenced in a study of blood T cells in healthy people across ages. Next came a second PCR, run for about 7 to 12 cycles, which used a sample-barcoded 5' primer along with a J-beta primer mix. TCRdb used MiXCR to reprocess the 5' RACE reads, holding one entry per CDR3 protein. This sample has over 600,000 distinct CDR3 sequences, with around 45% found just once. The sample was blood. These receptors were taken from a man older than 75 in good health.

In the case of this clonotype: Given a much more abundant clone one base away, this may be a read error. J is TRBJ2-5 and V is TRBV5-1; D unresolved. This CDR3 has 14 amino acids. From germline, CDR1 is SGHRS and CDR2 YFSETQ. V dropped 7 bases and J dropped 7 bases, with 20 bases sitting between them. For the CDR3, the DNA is TGCGCCAGCCAGACCGGGCTAGTCGGTGGGACCCAGTACTTC. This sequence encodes CASQTGLVGGTQYF.

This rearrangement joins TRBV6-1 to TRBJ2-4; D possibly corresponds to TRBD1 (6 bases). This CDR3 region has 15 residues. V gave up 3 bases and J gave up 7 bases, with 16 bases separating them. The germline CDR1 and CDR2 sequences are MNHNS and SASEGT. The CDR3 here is CASSDRLGARNIQYF. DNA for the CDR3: TGTGCCAGCAGTGACCGTCTGGGGGCCAGGAACATTCAGTACTTC.

CDR3: CASGPTDQFFPGANVLTF. Written as DNA, the CDR3 is TGTGCCAGCGGCCCCACCGATCAGTTTTTCCCTGGGGCCAACGTCCTGACTTTC. This sequence joins TRBV12-3 or TRBV12-4 and TRBJ2-6, with D unresolved. The CDR3 is 18 residues long. With 8 bases removed from V and 2 bases from J, the gap between germline ends came to 22 bases.

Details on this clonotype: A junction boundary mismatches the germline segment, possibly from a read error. The CDR3 DNA reads TGTGCCAGCAGCTTAGGACAGGCGAGGAGATCGAACGCCGGGGAGCTGTTTTTT. Protein product: CASSLGQARRSNAGELFF. This rearrangement joins TRBV7-2 to TRBJ2-2, with TRBD1 as a possible D gene (6 bases). CDR3 length: 18 amino acids. CDR1 and CDR2 from the germline V gene are SGHTA and FQGNSA.

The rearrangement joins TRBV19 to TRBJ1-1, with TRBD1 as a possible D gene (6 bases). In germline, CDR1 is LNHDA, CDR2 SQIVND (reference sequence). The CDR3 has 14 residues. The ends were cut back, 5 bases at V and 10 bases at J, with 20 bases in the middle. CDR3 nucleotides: TGTGCCAGTAGTGCTGACCGAAGCCAAGGGGGAGCTTTCTTT. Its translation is CASSADRSQGGAFF.

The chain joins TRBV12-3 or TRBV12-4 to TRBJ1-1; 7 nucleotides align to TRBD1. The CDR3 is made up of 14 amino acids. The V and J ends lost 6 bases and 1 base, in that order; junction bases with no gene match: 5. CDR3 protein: CASSLHRGNTEAFF. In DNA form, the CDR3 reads TGTGCCAGCAGCTTGCACAGGGGGAACACTGAAGCTTTCTTT.

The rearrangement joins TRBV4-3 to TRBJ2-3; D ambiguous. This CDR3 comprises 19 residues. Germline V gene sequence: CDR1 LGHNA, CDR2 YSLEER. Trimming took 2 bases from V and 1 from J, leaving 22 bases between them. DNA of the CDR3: TGCGCCAGCAGCCAAAAAATATACTATCAACCTGGGGGCACAGATACGCAGTATTTT. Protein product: CASSQKIYYQPGGTDTQYF.

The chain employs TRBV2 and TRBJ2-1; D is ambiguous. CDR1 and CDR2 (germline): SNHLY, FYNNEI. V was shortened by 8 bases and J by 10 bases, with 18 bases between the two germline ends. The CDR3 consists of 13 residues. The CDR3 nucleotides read TGTGCCAGCTCCCAGGAAACCTCGAAAGAGCAGTTCTTC. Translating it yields CASSQETSKEQFF.

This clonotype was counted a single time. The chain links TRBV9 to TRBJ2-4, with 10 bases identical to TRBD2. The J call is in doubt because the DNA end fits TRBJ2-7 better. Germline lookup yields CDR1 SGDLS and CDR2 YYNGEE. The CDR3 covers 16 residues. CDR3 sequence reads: CASSHSGGSPWDEQYF. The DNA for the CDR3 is TGTGCCAGCAGTCATAGCGGGGGGTCCCCCTGGGACGAGCAGTACTTC.

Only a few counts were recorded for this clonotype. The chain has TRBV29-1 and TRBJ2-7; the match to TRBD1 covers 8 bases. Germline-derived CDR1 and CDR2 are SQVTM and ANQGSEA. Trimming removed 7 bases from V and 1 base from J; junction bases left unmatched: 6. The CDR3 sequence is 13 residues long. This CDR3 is CSAADRESYEQYF. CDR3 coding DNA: TGCAGCGCTGCGGACAGGGAATCCTACGAGCAGTACTTC.

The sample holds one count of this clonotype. CDR3 coding DNA: TGTGCCAGCAGCGAAACAGGGACCCCGACGGGCGAGCAGTACTTC. Its protein is CASSETGTPTGEQYF. This chain uses TRBV12-3 or TRBV12-4 with TRBJ2-7; D possibly corresponds to TRBD1 (6 bases). This CDR3 comprises 15 residues. With 6 bases removed from V and 6 bases from J, the gap between germline ends came to 21 bases.

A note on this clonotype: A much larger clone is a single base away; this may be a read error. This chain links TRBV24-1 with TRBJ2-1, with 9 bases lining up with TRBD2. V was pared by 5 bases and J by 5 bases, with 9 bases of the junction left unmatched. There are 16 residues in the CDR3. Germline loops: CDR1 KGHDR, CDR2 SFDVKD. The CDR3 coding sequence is TGTGCCACCAGTGTCTCGGGCCTAGCGGGGCACAATGAGCAGTTCTTC. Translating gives CATSVSGLAGHNEQFF.

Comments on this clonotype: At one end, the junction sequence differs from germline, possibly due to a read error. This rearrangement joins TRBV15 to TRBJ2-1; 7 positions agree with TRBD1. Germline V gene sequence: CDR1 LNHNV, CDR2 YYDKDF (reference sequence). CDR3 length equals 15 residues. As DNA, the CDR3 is TGTGCCACCAGTTGGGGGACAGCCTCCTACAATGGGCAGTTCTTC. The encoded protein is CATSWGTASYNGQFF. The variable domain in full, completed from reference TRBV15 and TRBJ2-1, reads DAMVIQNPRYQVTQFGKPVTLSCSQTLNHNVMYWYQQKSSQAPKLLFHYYDKDFNNEADTPDNFQSRRPNTSFCFLDIRSPGLGDTAMYLCATSWGTASYNGQFFGPGTRLTVL.

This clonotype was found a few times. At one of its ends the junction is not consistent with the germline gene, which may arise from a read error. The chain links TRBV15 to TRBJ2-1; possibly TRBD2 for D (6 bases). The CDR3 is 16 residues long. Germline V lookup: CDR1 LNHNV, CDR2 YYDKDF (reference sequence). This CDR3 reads CATRREPAGGDNEQFF. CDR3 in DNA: TGTGCCACCCGCAGAGAGCCAGCGGGTGGGGACAATGAGCAGTTCTTC.

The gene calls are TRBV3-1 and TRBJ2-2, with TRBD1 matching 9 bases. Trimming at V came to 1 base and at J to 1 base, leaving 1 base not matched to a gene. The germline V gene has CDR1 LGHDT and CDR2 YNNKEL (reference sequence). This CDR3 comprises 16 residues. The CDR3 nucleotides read TGTGCCAGCAGCCAAGCGACAGGGGGGAACACCGGGGAGCTGTTTTTT. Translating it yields CASSQATGGNTGELFF. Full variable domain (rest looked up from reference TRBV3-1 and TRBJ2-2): DTAVSQTPKYLVTQMGNDKSIKCEQNLGHDTMYWYKQDSKKFLKIMFSYNNKELIINETVPNRFSPKSPDKAHLNLHINSLELGDSAVYFCASSQATGGNTGELFFGEGSRLTVL.

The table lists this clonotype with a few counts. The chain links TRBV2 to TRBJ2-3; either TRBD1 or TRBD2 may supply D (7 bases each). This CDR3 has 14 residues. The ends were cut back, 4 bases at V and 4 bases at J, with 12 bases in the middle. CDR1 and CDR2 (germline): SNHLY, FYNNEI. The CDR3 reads CASSGQGGPDTQYF. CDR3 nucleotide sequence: TGTGCCAGCAGTGGGCAGGGGGGGCCAGATACGCAGTATTTT.

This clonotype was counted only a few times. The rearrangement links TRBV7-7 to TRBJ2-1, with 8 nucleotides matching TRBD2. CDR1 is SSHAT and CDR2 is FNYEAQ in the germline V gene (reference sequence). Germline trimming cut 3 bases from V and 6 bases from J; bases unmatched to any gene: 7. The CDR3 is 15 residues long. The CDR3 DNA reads TGTGCCAGCAGCTTCTCGCGGGAGGTAGCCAATGAGCAGTTCTTC. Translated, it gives CASSFSREVANEQFF.

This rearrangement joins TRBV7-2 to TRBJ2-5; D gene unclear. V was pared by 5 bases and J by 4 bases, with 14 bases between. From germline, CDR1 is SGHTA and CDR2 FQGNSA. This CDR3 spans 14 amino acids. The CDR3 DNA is TGTGCCAGCAGCGCCCCCCGGTTCGGAGAGACCCAGTACTTC. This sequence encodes CASSAPRFGETQYF.